This note documents a single T cell receptor (beta chain) sequence. The antigen is undetermined. The ends lost 1 base at V and 6 bases at J; junction bases unmatched: 0. Germline CDR1 and CDR2: DFQATT and SNEGSKA (reference sequence). The CDR3 contains 13 residues. The data were obtained in a study of breast tumors, draining lymph nodes, adjacent tissues. Study-level findings and limits: Luminal-like breast cancer showed significantly higher tumor–nontumor repertoire similarity than basal-like. Data only fit, rather than demonstrated, lymph node origin of most tumor T cells.

TCRdb called the multiplex PCR reads again in MiXCR, with one record for every CDR3 protein. The profile shows around 66,000 distinct CDR3 sequences, around two fifths of them singletons. The sequenced sample was breast tumor tissue. This clonotype was sampled from a female donor with breast cancer. Some clones in this sample may be carry-over from other donors' samples. J is TRBJ2-2 and V is TRBV20-1; 9 nucleotides agree with TRBD1. The CDR3 loop is CSARGTGAGELFF. The CDR3 region has the DNA TGCAGTGCTAGAGGGACAGGGGCCGGGGAGCTGTTTTTT.